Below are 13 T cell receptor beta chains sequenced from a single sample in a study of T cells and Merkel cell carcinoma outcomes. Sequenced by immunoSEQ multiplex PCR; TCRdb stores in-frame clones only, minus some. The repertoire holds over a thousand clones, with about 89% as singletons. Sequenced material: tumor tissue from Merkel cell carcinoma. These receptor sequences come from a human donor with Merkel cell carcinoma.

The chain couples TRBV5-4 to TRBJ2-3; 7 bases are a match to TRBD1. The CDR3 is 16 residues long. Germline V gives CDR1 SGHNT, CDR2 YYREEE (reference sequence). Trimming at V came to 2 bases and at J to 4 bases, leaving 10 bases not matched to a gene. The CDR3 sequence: CASSFGTVVGPDTQYF. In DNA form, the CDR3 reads TGTGCCAGCAGCTTCGGGACAGTGGTGGGTCCAGATACGCAGTATTTT.

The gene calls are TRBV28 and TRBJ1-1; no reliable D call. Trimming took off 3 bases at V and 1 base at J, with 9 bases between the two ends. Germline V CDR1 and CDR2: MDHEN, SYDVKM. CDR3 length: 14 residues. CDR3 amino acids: CASSFDLPNTEAFF. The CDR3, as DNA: TGTGCCAGCAGTTTCGACTTACCGAACACTGAAGCTTTCTTT.

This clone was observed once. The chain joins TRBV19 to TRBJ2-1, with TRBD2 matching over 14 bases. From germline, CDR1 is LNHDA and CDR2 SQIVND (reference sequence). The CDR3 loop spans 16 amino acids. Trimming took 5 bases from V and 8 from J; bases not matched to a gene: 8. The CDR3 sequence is CASSDWTSGRIYEQFF. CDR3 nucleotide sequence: TGTGCCAGTAGTGACTGGACTAGCGGGAGGATCTATGAGCAGTTCTTC.

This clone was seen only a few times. The CDR3 sequence is CASSLPGVSYEQYF. CDR3 nucleotide sequence: TGTGCCAGCAGCTTGCCGGGAGTTTCCTACGAGCAGTACTTC. This rearrangement joins TRBV5-4 to TRBJ2-7; maybe TRBD2 (6 bases). CDR1 is SGHNT, CDR2 YYREEE, per germline (reference sequence). V was pared by 1 base and J by 1 base, with 9 bases between. The CDR3 loop spans 14 amino acids.

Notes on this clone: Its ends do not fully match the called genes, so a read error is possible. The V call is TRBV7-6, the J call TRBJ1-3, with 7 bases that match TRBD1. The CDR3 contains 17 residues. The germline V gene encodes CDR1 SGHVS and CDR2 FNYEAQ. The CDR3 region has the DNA TGTACCAGCAGCTCTACCCGGACAGGCCGCTCTGGAAACACCATATATTTT. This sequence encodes CTSSSTRTGRSGNTIYF.

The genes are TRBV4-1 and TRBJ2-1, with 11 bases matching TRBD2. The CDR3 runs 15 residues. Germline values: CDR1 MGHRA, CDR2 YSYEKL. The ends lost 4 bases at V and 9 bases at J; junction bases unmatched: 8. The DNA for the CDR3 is TGCGCCAGCAGCCCGAGGGCTAGCGGGAGGATTGAGCAGTTCTTC. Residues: CASSPRASGRIEQFF.

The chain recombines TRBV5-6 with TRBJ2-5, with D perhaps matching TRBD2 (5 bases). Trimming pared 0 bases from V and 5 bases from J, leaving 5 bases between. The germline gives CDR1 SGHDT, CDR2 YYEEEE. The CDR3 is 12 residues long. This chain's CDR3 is CASSLGRETQYF. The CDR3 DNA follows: TGTGCCAGCAGCTTGGGGAGGGAGACCCAGTACTTC.

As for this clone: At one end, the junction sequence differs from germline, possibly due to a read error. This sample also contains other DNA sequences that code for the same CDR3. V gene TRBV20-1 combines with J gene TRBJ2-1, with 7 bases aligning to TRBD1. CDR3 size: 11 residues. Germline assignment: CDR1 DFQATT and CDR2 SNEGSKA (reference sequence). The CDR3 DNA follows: TGCAGTGCCCAGAGGGGGCATGAGCAATTCTTC. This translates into CSAQRGHEQFF.

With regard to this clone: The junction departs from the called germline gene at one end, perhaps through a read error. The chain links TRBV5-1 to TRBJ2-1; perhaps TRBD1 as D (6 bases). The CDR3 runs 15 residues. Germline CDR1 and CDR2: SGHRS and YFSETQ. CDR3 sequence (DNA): TGTGCCAGCAGCTCCTCACAGGGTTCGAACAATGAGCAGTTCTTC. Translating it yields CASSSSQGSNNEQFF.

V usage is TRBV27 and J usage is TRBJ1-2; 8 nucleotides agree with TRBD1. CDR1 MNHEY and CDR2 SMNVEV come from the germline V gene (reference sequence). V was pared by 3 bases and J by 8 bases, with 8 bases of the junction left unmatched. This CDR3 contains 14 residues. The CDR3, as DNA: TGTGCCAGCAGTTTTTGGGCAGGGGGCGGGGGCTACACCTTC. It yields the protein CASSFWAGGGGYTF.

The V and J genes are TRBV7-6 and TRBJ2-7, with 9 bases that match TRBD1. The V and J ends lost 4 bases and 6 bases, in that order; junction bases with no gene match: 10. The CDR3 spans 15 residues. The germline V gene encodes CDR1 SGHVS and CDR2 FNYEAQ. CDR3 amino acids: CASSSYGDRECEQYF. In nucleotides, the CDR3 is TGTGCCAGCAGCTCCTACGGGGACAGGGAATGCGAGCAGTACTTC.

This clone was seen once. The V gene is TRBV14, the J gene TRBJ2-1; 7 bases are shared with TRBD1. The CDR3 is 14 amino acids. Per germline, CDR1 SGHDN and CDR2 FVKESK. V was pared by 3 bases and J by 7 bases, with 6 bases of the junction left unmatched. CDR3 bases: TGTGCCAGCAGCCACAGACAGGGAATGAATGAGCAGTTCTTC. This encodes CASSHRQGMNEQFF. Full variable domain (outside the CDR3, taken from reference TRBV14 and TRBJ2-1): EAGVTQFPSHSVIEKGQTVTLRCDPISGHDNLYWYRRVMGKEIKFLLHFVKESKQDESGMPNNRFLAERTGGTYSTLKVQPAELEDSGVYFCASSHRQGMNEQFFGPGTRLTVL.

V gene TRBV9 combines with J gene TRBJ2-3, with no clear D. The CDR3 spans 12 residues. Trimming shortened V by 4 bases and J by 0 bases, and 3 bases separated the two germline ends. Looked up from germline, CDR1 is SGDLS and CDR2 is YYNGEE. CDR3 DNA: TGTGCCAGCAGCCCTAGCACAGATACGCAGTATTTT. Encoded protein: CASSPSTDTQYF.